Included here is one T cell receptor (beta chain) sequence, with context. Profiling relied on immunoSEQ multiplex PCR, and the TCRdb table lists in-frame clones only, not all of them. This table holds hundreds of thousands of clones, roughly 85% found once. The sample belongs to a study of blood T cell repertoires in COVID-19. The V gene's germline CDR1 is MNHNS and CDR2 SASEGT. The CDR3 is 18 residues long. V was trimmed by 4 bases and J by 4 bases, leaving 22 bases between them. The J gene is TRBJ2-2, the V gene TRBV6-1; tentatively, D is TRBD1 (5 bases). This TCR came from a human donor in a cohort sampled during active COVID-19. The sequenced sample consisted of peripheral blood. The CDR3 DNA reads TGTGCCAGCAGTGGGAGTAACACAGGCACGTCGAGCACCGGGGAGCTGTTTTTT. Protein: CASSGSNTGTSSTGELFF.